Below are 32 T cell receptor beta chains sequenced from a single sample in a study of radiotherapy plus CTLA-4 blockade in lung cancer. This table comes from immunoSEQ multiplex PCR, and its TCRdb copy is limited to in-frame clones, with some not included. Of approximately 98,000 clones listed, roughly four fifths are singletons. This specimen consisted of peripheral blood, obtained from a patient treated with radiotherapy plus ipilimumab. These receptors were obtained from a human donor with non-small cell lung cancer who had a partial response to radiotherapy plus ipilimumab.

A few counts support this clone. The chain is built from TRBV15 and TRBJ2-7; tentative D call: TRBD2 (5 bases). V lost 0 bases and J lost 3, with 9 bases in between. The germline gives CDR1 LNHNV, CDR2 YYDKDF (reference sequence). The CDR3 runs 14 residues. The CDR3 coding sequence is TGTGCCACCAGCAGAGATCGAGGGCTCTACGAGCAGTACTTC. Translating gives CATSRDRGLYEQYF.

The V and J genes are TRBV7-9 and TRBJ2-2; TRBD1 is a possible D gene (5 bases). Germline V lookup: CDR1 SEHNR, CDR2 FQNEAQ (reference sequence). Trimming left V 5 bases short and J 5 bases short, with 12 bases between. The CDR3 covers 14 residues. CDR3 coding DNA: TGTGCCAGCAGCAGGGGCTATCCAACCGGGGAGCTGTTTTTT. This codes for CASSRGYPTGELFF.

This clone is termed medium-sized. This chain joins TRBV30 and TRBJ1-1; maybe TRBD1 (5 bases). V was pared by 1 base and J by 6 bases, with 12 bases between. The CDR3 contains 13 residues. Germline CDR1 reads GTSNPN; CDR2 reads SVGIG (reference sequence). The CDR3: CAWSGGVGAEAFF. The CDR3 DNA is TGTGCCTGGAGTGGGGGGGTTGGCGCTGAAGCTTTCTTT.

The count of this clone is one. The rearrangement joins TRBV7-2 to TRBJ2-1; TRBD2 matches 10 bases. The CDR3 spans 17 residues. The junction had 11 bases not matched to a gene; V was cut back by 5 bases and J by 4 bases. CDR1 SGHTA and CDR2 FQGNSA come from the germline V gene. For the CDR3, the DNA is TGTGCCAGCAGCCCCCGGGCTAGCGGGAGTTTTTACAATGAGCAGTTCTTC. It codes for CASSPRASGSFYNEQFF.

CDR3 residues: CASSEGQGPFYNEQFF. CDR3 bases: TGTGCCAGCAGCGAGGGACAGGGTCCTTTTTACAATGAGCAGTTCTTC. The rearrangement joins TRBV7-9 to TRBJ2-1; 9 nucleotides match TRBD1. Germline CDR1 reads SEHNR; CDR2 reads FQNEAQ (reference sequence). After removal of 5 bases from V and 4 bases from J, the junction contained 9 bases not matched to a gene. The CDR3 extends over 16 amino acids.

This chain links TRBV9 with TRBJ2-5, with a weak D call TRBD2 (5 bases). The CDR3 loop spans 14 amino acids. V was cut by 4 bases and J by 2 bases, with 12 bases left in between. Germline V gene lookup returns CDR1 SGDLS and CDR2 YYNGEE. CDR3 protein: CASSRWGEQETQYF. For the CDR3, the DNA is TGTGCCAGCAGCAGATGGGGAGAGCAAGAGACCCAGTACTTC. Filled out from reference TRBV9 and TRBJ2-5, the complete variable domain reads DSGVTQTPKHLITATGQRVTLRCSPRSGDLSVYWYQQSLDQGLQFLIQYYNGEERAKGNILERFSAQQFPDLHSELNLSSLELGDSALYFCASSRWGEQETQYFGPGTRLLVL.

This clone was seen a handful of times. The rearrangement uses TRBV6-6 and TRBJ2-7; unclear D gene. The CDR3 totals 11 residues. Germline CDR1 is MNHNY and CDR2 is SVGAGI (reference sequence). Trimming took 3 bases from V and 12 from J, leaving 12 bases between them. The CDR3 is CASSYDAFRYF. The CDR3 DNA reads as TGTGCCAGCAGTTATGATGCGTTTAGGTACTTC.

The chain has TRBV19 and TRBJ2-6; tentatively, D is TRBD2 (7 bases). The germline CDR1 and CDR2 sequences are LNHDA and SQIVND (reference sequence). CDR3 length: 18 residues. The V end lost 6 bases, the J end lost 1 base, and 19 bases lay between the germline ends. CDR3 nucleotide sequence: TGTGCCAGTAGGTTGGAGGCGGGGGCCTTTTCTGGGGCCAACGTCCTGACTTTC. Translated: CASRLEAGAFSGANVLTF.

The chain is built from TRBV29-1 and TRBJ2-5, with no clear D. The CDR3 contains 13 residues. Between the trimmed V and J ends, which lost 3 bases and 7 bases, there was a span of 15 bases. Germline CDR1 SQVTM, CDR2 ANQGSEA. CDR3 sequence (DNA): TGCAGCGTTGATTCGCGGATCGGAGTGACCCAGTACTTC. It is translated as CSVDSRIGVTQYF.

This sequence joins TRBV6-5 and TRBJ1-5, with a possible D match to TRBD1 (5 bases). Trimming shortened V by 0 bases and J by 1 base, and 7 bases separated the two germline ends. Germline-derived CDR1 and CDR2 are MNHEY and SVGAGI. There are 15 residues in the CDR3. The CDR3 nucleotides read TGTGCCAGCAGTTACTCGGAGGGGAGCAATCAGCCCCAGCATTTT. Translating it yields CASSYSEGSNQPQHF.

CDR3 sequence: CASSVALTANQPDTQYF. Written as DNA, the CDR3 is TGTGCCAGCAGCGTAGCTTTAACAGCCAATCAGCCAGATACGCAGTATTTT. This chain joins TRBV9 and TRBJ2-3; no clear D. The CDR3 totals 17 residues. Per germline, CDR1 SGDLS and CDR2 YYNGEE. The V gene lost 0 bases and the J gene lost 4 bases, with 18 bases spanning the gap.

This CDR3 is CASSERGLAGVTQYF. CDR3 nucleotides: TGTGCCAGCAGTGAAAGGGGACTAGCGGGAGTAACGCAGTATTTT. The gene calls are TRBV2 and TRBJ2-3; 14 bases are shared with TRBD2. Per the germline V gene, CDR1 is SNHLY and CDR2 is FYNNEI. CDR3 size: 15 residues. V dropped 2 bases and J dropped 9; count of bases not matched to a gene: 4.

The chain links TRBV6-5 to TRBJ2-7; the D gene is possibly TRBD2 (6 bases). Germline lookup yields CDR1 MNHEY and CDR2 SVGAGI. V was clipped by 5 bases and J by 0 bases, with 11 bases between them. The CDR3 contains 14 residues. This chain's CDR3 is CASSRSGSSYEQYF. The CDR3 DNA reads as TGTGCCAGCAGTCGCAGCGGGTCCTCCTACGAGCAGTACTTC.

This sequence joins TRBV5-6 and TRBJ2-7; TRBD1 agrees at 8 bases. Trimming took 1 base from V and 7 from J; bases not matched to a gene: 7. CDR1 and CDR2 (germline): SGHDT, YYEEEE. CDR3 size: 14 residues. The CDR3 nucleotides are TGTGCCAGCAGCTTGAGGGGACAGGCTACGGAGCAGTACTTC. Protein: CASSLRGQATEQYF.

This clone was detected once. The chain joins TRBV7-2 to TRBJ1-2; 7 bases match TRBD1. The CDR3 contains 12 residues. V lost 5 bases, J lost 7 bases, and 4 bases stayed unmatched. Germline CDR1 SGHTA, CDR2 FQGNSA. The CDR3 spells CASSRQGGGYTF. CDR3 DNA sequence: TGTGCCAGCAGCCGACAGGGAGGTGGCTACACCTTC.

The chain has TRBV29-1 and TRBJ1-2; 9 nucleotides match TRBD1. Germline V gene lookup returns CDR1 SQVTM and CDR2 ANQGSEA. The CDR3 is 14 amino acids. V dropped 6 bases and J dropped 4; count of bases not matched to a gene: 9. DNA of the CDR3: TGCAGCGTGAACCTGGGACAGGGAACCTATGGCTACACCTTC. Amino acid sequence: CSVNLGQGTYGYTF. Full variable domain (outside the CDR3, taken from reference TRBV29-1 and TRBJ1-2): SAVISQKPSRDICQRGTSLTIQCQVDSQVTMMFWYRQQPGQSLTLIATANQGSEATYESGFVIDKFPISRPNLTFSTLTVSNMSPEDSSIYLCSVNLGQGTYGYTFGSGTRLTVV.

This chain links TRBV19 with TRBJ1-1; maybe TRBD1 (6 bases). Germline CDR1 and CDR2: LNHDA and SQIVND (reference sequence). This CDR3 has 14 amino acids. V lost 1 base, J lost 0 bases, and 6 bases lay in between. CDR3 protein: CASSIGQVNTEAFF. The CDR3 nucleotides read TGTGCCAGTAGTATAGGACAGGTGAACACTGAAGCTTTCTTT.

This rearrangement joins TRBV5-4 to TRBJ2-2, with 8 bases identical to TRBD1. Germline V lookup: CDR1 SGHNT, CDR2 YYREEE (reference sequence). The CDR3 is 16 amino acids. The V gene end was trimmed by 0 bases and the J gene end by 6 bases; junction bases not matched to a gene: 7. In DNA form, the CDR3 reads TGTGCCAGCAGCTTGGGCAGGGGGCGCATCCCCGGGGAGCTGTTTTTT. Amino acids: CASSLGRGRIPGELFF.

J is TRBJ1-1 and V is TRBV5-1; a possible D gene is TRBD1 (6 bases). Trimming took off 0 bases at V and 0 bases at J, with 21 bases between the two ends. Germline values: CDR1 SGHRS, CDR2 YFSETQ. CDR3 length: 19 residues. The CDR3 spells CASSLDARRTGHMNTEAFF. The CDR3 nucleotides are TGCGCCAGCAGCTTGGACGCCAGGCGAACAGGGCACATGAACACTGAAGCTTTCTTT.

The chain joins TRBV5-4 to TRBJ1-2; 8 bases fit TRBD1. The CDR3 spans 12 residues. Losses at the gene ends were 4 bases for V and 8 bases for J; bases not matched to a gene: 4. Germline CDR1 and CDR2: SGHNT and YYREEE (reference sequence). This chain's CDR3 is CASSTSGGGYTF. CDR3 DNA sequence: TGTGCCAGCAGCACCTCAGGGGGCGGCTACACCTTC.

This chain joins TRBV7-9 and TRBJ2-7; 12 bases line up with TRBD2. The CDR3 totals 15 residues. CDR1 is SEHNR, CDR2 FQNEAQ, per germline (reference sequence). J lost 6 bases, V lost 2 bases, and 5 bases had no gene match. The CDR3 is CASSLSGTSGSEQYF. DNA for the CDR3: TGTGCCAGCAGCTTAAGCGGGACTAGCGGGTCCGAGCAGTACTTC.

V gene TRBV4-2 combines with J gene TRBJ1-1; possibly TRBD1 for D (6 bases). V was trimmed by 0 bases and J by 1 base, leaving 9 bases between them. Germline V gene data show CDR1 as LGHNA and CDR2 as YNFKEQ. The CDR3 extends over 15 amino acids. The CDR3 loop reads CASSQEDRQNTEAFF. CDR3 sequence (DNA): TGTGCCAGCAGCCAAGAAGACAGGCAGAACACTGAAGCTTTCTTT.

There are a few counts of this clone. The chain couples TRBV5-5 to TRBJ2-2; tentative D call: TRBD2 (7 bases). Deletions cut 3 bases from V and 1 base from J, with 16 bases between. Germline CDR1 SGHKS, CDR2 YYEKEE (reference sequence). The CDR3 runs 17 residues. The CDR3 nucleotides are TGTGCCAGCAGCTCCCCGGCGGGGGCAGTGAACACCGGGGAGCTGTTTTTT. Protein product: CASSSPAGAVNTGELFF. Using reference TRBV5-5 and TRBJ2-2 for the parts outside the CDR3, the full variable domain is DAGVTQSPTHLIKTRGQQVTLRCSPISGHKSVSWYQQVLGQGPQFIFQYYEKEERGRGNFPDRFSARQFPNYSSELNVNALLLGDSALYLCASSSPAGAVNTGELFFGEGSRLTVL.

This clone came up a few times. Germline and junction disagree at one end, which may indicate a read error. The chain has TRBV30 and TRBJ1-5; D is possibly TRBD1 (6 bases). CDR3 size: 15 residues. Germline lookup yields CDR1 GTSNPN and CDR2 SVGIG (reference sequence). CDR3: CAWSPPGTSNKPQHF. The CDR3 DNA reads TGTGCCTGGAGCCCTCCCGGGACAAGCAATAAGCCCCAGCATTTT. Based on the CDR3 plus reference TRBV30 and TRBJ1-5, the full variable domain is SQTIHQWPATLVQPVGSPLSLECTVEGTSNPNLYWYRQAAGRGLQLLFYSVGIGQISSEVPQNLSASRPQDRQFILSSKKLLLSDSGFYLCAWSPPGTSNKPQHFGDGTRLSIL.

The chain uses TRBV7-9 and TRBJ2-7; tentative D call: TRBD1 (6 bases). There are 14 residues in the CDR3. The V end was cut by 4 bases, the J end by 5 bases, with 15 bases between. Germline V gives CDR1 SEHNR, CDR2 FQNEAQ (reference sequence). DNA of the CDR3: TGTGCCAGCAGCTCGGACAGCCTTGAAGACGAGCAGTACTTC. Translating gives CASSSDSLEDEQYF.

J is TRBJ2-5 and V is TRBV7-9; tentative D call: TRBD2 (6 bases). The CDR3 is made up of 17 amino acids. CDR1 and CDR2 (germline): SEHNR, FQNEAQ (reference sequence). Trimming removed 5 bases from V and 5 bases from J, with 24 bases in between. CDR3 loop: CASSPLPGESKGETQYF. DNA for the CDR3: TGTGCCAGCAGCCCACTTCCGGGGGAGAGTAAGGGGGAGACCCAGTACTTC.

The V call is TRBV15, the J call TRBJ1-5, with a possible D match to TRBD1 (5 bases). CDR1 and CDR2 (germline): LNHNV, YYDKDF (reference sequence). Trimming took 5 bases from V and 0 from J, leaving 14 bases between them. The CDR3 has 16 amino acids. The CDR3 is CATSSPDIHSNQPQHF. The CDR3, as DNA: TGTGCCACCAGCTCCCCGGACATCCATAGCAATCAGCCCCAGCATTTT.

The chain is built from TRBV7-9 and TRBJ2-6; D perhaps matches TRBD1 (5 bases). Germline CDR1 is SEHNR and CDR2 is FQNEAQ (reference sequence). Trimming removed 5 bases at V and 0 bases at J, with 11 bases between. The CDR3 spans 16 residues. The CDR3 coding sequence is TGTGCCAGCAGCCCTATAAGGGGCTCTGGGGCCAACGTCCTGACTTTC. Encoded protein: CASSPIRGSGANVLTF.

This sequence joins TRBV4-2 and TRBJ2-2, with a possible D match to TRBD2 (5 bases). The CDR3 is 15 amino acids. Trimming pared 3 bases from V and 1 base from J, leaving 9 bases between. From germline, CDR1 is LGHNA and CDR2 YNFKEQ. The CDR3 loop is CASSQGVGNTGELFF. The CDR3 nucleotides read TGTGCCAGCAGCCAGGGAGTTGGGAACACCGGGGAGCTGTTTTTT.

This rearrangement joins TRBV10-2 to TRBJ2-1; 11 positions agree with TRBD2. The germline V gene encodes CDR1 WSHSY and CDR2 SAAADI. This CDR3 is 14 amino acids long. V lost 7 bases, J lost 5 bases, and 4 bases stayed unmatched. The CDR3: CASNRLAGNNEQFF. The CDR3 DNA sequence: TGCGCCAGCAACAGACTAGCGGGGAACAATGAGCAGTTCTTC.

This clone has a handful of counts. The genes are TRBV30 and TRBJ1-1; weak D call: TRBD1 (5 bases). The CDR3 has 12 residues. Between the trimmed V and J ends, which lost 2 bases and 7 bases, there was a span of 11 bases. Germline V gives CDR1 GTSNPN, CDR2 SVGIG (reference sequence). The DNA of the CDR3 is TGTGCCTGGAGTTGGGGGGGGTATGAAGCTTTCTTT. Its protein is CAWSWGGYEAFF.

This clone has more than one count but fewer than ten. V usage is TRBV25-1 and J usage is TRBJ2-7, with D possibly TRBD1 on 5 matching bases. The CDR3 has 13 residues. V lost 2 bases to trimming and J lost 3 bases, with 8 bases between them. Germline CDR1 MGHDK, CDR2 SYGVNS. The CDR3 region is CASSEQGNYEQYF. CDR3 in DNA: TGTGCCAGCAGTGAACAGGGCAACTACGAGCAGTACTTC.